Here is one T cell receptor (beta chain) with its context. Antigen specificity is unknown. TCRdb keeps only in-frame clones here, not all; method: immunoSEQ multiplex PCR. Among roughly 720,000 clones listed, 80% to 95% were seen once. CD8 memory fractions consisted of CD45RO+ and CCR7-negative CD45RA+ TemRA cells together. These data are taken from a study of shared clonotypes between healthy human individuals. Study details: Per donor, three plates held CD4 naive cells, three held CD4 memory, two held CD8 naive and one held CD8 memory. Notes on the study in general: Roughly 5% of naive CD4 clonotypes were shared across four donors. There were few donors, and this limited the genetic and exposure-history diversity represented.

With V trimmed by 5 bases and J by 6 bases, 7 bases remained unmatched. CDR1 SEHNR and CDR2 FQNEAQ come from the germline V gene (reference sequence). This CDR3 is built from 14 residues. The TCR was taken from a young man in good health. Some clones in this sample may be carry-over from other donors' samples. The V call is TRBV7-9, the J call TRBJ1-5; TRBD1 matches 7 bases. Sequencing was done on a sample of memory CD8+ T cells from PBMCs. The subset here: CD45RO+ cells pooled with CCR7-negative TemRA cells. The CDR3 DNA reads as TGTGCCAGCAGCGTTGGACAGGCCGGTCAGCCCCAGCATTTT. Translating it yields CASSVGQAGQPQHF.